A single sample is the source of the 13 T cell receptor beta chains below, sequenced in a study of Ad26.COV2.S vaccination and SARS-CoV-2 variants. TCRdb's table, derived via immunoSEQ multiplex PCR, lists solely in-frame clones and lacks some. Altogether about 480,000 clones are present, around 88% being singletons, with the ten largest covering 9.5% to 15%. Treatment defined: roughly 20 received Ad26.COV2.S at low or high dose, single or two shots; about 5 received placebo; per-sample allocation not given. Repertoires come from day 63 after the first vaccine or placebo injection. This specimen was peripheral blood, taken in a trial of Ad26.COV2.S vaccine versus placebo. The receptors originated from a person between 18 and 60 years old who received the Ad26.COV2.S COVID-19 vaccine or a placebo.

The CDR3 reads CASSSEAGELFF. In nucleotides, the CDR3 is TGTGCCAGCAGCTCGGAGGCCGGGGAGCTGTTTTTT. The V gene is TRBV7-8, the J gene TRBJ2-2; D may be TRBD2 (5 bases). The germline V and J ends were trimmed by 4 bases and 6 bases, with 6 bases remaining between them. Germline CDR1 SGHVS, CDR2 FQNEAQ. The CDR3 length is 12 residues.

CDR3 loop: CASSPRTSGPTGTQYF. For the CDR3, the DNA is TGTGCCAGCAGCCCCCGGACTAGCGGGCCAACTGGGACGCAGTATTTT. The chain is built from TRBV9 and TRBJ2-3, with TRBD2 matching over 11 bases. V lost 4 bases to trimming and J lost 9 bases; unmatched junction nucleotides: 13. The CDR3 has 16 amino acids. Germline V gene sequence: CDR1 SGDLS, CDR2 YYNGEE.

The chain carries TRBV9 and TRBJ2-1; 10 bases match TRBD2. Per germline, CDR1 SGDLS and CDR2 YYNGEE. With V trimmed by 5 bases and J by 6 bases, 14 bases remained unmatched. The CDR3 runs 17 residues. CDR3 sequence reads: CASSAEPSSGGFNEQFF. CDR3 DNA: TGTGCCAGCAGTGCCGAGCCCTCTAGCGGGGGATTCAATGAGCAGTTCTTC.

The genes are TRBV28 and TRBJ1-2, with 9 bases matching TRBD1. With V trimmed by 7 bases and J by 6 bases, 3 bases remained unmatched. Germline CDR1 and CDR2: MDHEN and SYDVKM. The CDR3 runs to 12 residues. In DNA form, the CDR3 reads TGTGCCAGCAATACAGGGGGCCATGGCTACACCTTC. This sequence encodes CASNTGGHGYTF.

V gene TRBV6-5 combines with J gene TRBJ1-5; D gene unclear. V lost 3 bases to trimming and J lost 0 bases, with 9 bases between them. The CDR3 is made up of 15 amino acids. Per germline, CDR1 MNHEY and CDR2 SVGAGI. CDR3 region: CASSYSPASNQPQHF. As DNA, the CDR3 is TGTGCCAGCAGTTATTCGCCGGCTAGCAATCAGCCCCAGCATTTT.

The genes are TRBV10-3 and TRBJ1-4; D unresolved. Germline V gene lookup returns CDR1 ENHRY and CDR2 SYGVKD. This CDR3 has 16 amino acids. Between the trimmed V and J ends, which lost 10 bases and 2 bases, there was a span of 20 bases. CDR3: CASSSGAQATNEKLFF. CDR3 DNA: TGTGCCAGCTCATCCGGCGCCCAGGCCACTAATGAAAAACTGTTTTTT.

The chain joins TRBV11-2 to TRBJ2-7; 7 bases match TRBD2. CDR1 and CDR2 (germline): SGHAT, FQNNGV. The CDR3 length is 15 residues. J lost 6 bases, V lost 1 base, and 9 bases had no gene match. CDR3 sequence reads: CASSLGLAAPFEQYF. The CDR3 bases are TGTGCCAGCAGCTTAGGGCTAGCGGCCCCTTTCGAGCAGTACTTC.

The gene calls are TRBV5-1 and TRBJ1-1; 7 bases fit TRBD1. Germline CDR1 and CDR2: SGHRS and YFSETQ. The CDR3 extends over 14 amino acids. V shed 3 bases and J 2 bases; nucleotides not matched to a gene: 4. CDR3 nucleotides: TGCGCCAGCAGCTCCTACAGGGGCAACACTGAAGCTTTCTTT. Residues: CASSSYRGNTEAFF. Full variable domain (outside the CDR3, taken from reference TRBV5-1 and TRBJ1-1): KAGVTQTPRYLIKTRGQQVTLSCSPISGHRSVSWYQQTPGQGLQFLFEYFSETQRNKGNFPGRFSGRQFSNSRSEMNVSTLELGDSALYLCASSSYRGNTEAFFGQGTRLTVV.

V and J are TRBV5-1 and TRBJ2-1; TRBD2 agrees at 8 bases. This CDR3 region has 16 residues. The junction had 9 bases not matched to a gene; V was cut back by 3 bases and J by 4 bases. Germline V gene data show CDR1 as SGHRS and CDR2 as YFSETQ. The CDR3 reads CASSSGERERYNEQFF. In DNA, the CDR3 is TGCGCCAGCAGCTCCGGGGAGCGGGAGCGATACAATGAGCAGTTCTTC.

The chain links TRBV21-1 to TRBJ2-1; no check of the table's D call, TRBD2, against the DNA was made. TRBV21-1 is given as a pseudogene. The length of the CDR3 is 10 residues. The chain's CDR3 is CVWGESGEFF. In DNA form, the CDR3 reads TGTGTCTGGGGGGAATCCGGGGAGTTCTTC.

The chain employs TRBV28 and TRBJ2-1; D is possibly TRBD1 (6 bases). V shed 2 bases and J shed 2 bases, with 13 bases lying between them. Germline CDR1 is MDHEN and CDR2 is SYDVKM. The CDR3 totals 16 residues. The CDR3 DNA reads TGTGCCAGCAGTTTAGGGGGCGGGTCAGCCTACAATGAGCAGTTCTTC. Amino acid sequence: CASSLGGGSAYNEQFF.

This clone was seen once. The chain uses TRBV6-2 or TRBV6-3 and TRBJ2-7; the match to TRBD2 covers 9 bases. With V trimmed by 5 bases and J by 3 bases, 8 bases remained unmatched. Germline CDR1 is MNHEY and CDR2 is SVGEGT. There are 15 residues in the CDR3. CDR3 in DNA: TGTGCCAGCAGTGGTCGTAGCGGGAGTGGCTACGAGCAGTACTTC. Its protein product is CASSGRSGSGYEQYF.

The chain recombines TRBV12-5 with TRBJ2-6; D uncertain. From germline, CDR1 is LGHNT and CDR2 FRNRAP. The CDR3 spans 16 residues. V lost 5 bases to trimming and J lost 0 bases, with 11 bases between them. CDR3 region: CASGPKDVSGANVLTF. CDR3 nucleotide sequence: TGTGCTAGTGGTCCGAAGGATGTCTCTGGGGCCAACGTCCTGACTTTC.